This T cell receptor (beta chain) was observed in a study of T-cell memory formation after mild COVID-19. Background on the study: In these data, TCR clusters were largely donor specific.

Points from the study as a whole: Clones contracting over day 15 to 85 were CD4/CD8 balanced, with later expanders leaning CD4+. Clones that contracted clustered mainly in CM and EM if CD4+ and in EMRA if CD8+.

Libraries for TCRalpha and TCRbeta carried sample barcodes and unique molecular identifiers via 5'RACE. MiXCR, applied by TCRdb to the 5' RACE reads, yields one record per CDR3 protein. This table holds around 340,000 distinct CDR3 sequences, roughly 15% found once. The CDR3 runs to 14 residues. Germline V gene lookup returns CDR1 SGHRS and CDR2 YFSETQ. V trimming: 5 bases; J trimming: 5 bases; junction bases outside the gene matches: 7. This clonotype was counted only a few times. Its antigen is unidentified. This receptor was taken from a man between 18 and 35 years old who had mild COVID-19 (a few samples of this study predate the infection). Cell type and time point are not known. This chain uses TRBV5-1 with TRBJ2-3, with 8 bases fitting TRBD1. Sequencing was carried out using PBMCs or a T cell subset sorted from them (not recorded which). The CDR3 bases are TGCGCCAGCAGATCGGGACAGGAGGGAGATACGCAGTATTTT. It yields the protein CASRSGQEGDTQYF.